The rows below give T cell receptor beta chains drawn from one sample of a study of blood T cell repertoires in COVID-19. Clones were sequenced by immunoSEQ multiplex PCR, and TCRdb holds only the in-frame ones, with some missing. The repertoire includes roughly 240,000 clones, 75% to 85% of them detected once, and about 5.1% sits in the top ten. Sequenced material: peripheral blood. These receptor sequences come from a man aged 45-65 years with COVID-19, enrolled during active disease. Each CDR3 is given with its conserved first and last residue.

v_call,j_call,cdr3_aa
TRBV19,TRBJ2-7,CASSLGGGRAEQYF
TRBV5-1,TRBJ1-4,CASSLRGSRGANEKLFF
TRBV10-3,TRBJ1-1,CAISESKGARNTEAFF
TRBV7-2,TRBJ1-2,CASSLGQGASFQGYTF
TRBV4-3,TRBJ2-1,CASSQAVAVSYNEQFF
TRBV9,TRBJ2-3,CASSVSGLDTDTQYF
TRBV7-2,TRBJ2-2,CASSLVSVNTGELFF
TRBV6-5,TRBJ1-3,CASSRDSYSGNTIYF
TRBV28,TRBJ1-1,CASRSETSWSTEAFF
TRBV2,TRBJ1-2,CASSPLTGVFLGYTF
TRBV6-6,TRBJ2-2,CASSPGLAVNTGELFF
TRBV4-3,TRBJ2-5,CASSQIPGLDQETQYF
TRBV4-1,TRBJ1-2,CASSQDVTGTGYTF
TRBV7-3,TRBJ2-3,CASSRTSGSQDTQYF
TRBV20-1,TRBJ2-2,CSARGQLWTGELFF
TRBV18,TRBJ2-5,CASSAGQETQYF
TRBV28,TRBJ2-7,CASRPDREITYEQYF
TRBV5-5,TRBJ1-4,CASSSRDRGNEKLFF
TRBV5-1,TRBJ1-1,CASSVQGFNTEAFF
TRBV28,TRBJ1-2,CASLGGAKVYGYTF
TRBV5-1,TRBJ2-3,CASSLARTSGTDTQYF
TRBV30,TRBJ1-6,CAWSWADYNSPLHF